Below, 8 T cell receptor beta chains from the same sample are listed, as sequenced in a study of blood T cell repertoires in COVID-19. Sequencing was performed with immunoSEQ multiplex PCR; in TCRdb, only in-frame clones are kept and a portion is missing. The sample holds some 170,000 clones, approximately 84% seen once. Specimen: PBMCs or T cells enriched from blood (not recorded which). The receptors shown here come from a human donor with acute COVID-19. The donor label of this sample is uncertain.

The chain employs TRBV5-1 and TRBJ2-5; tentatively, D is TRBD2 (5 bases). V was pared by 2 bases and J by 4 bases, with 15 bases between. The CDR3 extends over 15 amino acids. CDR1 and CDR2 (germline): SGHRS, YFSETQ. The chain's CDR3 is CASSFGLATLETQYF. CDR3 nucleotide sequence: TGCGCCAGCAGCTTCGGACTCGCCACCCTAGAGACCCAGTACTTC.

This clone has just one count. The chain combines TRBV2 with TRBJ1-1, with 7 bases identical to TRBD1. The CDR3 totals 14 residues. Germline CDR1 SNHLY, CDR2 FYNNEI. V trimming: 6 bases; J trimming: 4 bases; junction bases outside the gene matches: 8. Here the CDR3 DNA reads TGTGCCAGCAGGAACACAGGGGATGCCACTGAAGCTTTCTTT. Its protein is CASRNTGDATEAFF. Variable domain in full (rest from reference TRBV2 and TRBJ1-1): EPEVTQTPSHQVTQMGQEVILRCVPISNHLYFYWYRQILGQKVEFLVSFYNNEISEKSEIFDDQFSVERPDGSNFTLKIRSTKLEDSAMYFCASRNTGDATEAFFGQGTRLTVV.

The chain couples TRBV15 to TRBJ2-7, with TRBD1 as a possible D gene (6 bases). This CDR3 has 15 residues. Per germline, CDR1 LNHNV and CDR2 YYDKDF (reference sequence). With 0 bases removed from V and 3 bases from J, the gap between germline ends came to 12 bases. Here the CDR3 reads CATSRDGYRDYEQYF. CDR3 in DNA: TGTGCCACCAGCAGAGATGGCTACAGGGACTACGAGCAGTACTTC.

The chain links TRBV27 to TRBJ1-5; a weak D match, TRBD1 (5 bases). CDR3 length: 13 residues. Trimming removed 8 bases from V and 4 bases from J, with 12 bases in between. The V gene's germline CDR1 is MNHEY and CDR2 SMNVEV (reference sequence). The CDR3 protein is CASRGAGNQPQHF. In DNA form, the CDR3 reads TGTGCCAGCCGAGGGGCGGGGAATCAGCCCCAGCATTTT.

CDR3: CASSYRGGTEAFF. CDR3 bases: TGTGCCAGCAGCTACCGAGGGGGCACTGAAGCTTTCTTT. This chain joins TRBV7-9 and TRBJ1-1, with a possible D match to TRBD1 (6 bases). Germline V gives CDR1 SEHNR, CDR2 FQNEAQ (reference sequence). The CDR3 is 13 amino acids. Trimming removed 4 bases from V and 4 bases from J, with 10 bases in between.

This clone occurred a few times. The rearrangement uses TRBV30 and TRBJ1-1, with TRBD1 identical over 7 bases. The CDR3 totals 10 residues. Germline assignment: CDR1 GTSNPN and CDR2 SVGIG (reference sequence). The V segment lost 5 bases and the J segment 11 bases; nucleotides outside the gene matches: 5. The CDR3: CAWQGTEAFF. CDR3 nucleotides: TGTGCCTGGCAAGGGACAGAGGCTTTCTTT.

The chain links TRBV12-3 or TRBV12-4 to TRBJ2-1; TRBD1 aligns across 8 bases. The V and J ends lost 5 bases and 12 bases, in that order; junction bases with no gene match: 6. The CDR3 is made up of 12 amino acids. CDR3 DNA sequence: TGTGCCAGCAGTCAGGGGGCCGCATTGCAGTTCTTC. Its translation: CASSQGAALQFF.

The rearrangement joins TRBV7-9 to TRBJ1-2; 7 bases line up with TRBD1. The CDR3 is 12 residues long. The junction had 12 bases not matched to a gene; V was cut back by 7 bases and J by 13 bases. CDR1 and CDR2 (germline): SEHNR, FQNEAQ (reference sequence). The CDR3 loop reads CASTFGGGEFTF. The DNA for the CDR3 is TGTGCCAGCACCTTTGGAGGGGGCGAGTTCACCTTC.